This TCR beta chain appears in the sequencing data of a study of regulatory T cells in long-lasting Graves disease. Background on the study: The study enrolled newly diagnosed Graves' patients on antithyroid drugs under 3 months.

This clonotype was seen repeatedly, ten times or more. The antigen is undetermined. For TCR beta, libraries came from iRepertoire HTBI primers and Arm-PCR of CDR3 regions. MiXCR was run by TCRdb on the multiplex PCR reads, yielding one entry per CDR3 protein. The sample lists hundreds of thousands of distinct CDR3 sequences, roughly 16% occurring once. Documented time point: newly diagnosed GD, antithyroid drugs for less than 3 months. Scientists built the TCR library using RNA that was extracted from PBMCs. V lost 7 bases and J 6 bases, leaving 24 bases between the germline ends. The CDR3 is made up of 17 amino acids. The germline V gene has CDR1 SGHTA and CDR2 FQGNSA. General observations from the study: Segments TRBV28, TRBJ1-2 and TRBJ2-5 showed preferential usage in persistent disease.

These data were also reused for a study on T cells in Graves' hyperthyroidism and ophthalmopathy.

The rearrangement links TRBV7-2 to TRBJ2-2; D call uncertain. This TCR derives from a man aged 18 to 29 with Graves disease. This specimen consisted of peripheral blood mononuclear cells (PBMCs), obtained at new diagnosis, from a patient treated with antithyroid drugs. CDR3: CASTPHRVVGRAGELFF. CDR3 nucleotide sequence: TGTGCCAGCACCCCCCATCGGGTGGTTGGCCGGGCCGGGGAGCTGTTTTTT. Together with reference TRBV7-2 and TRBJ2-2, the CDR3 gives the full variable domain: GAGVSQSPSNKVTEKGKDVELRCDPISGHTALYWYRQSLGQGLEFLIYFQGNSAPDKSGLPSDRFSAERTGGSVSTLTIQRTQQEDSAVYLCASTPHRVVGRAGELFFGEGSRLTVL.